The 32 T cell receptor beta chains given below trace back to one sample, sequenced in a study of T cell responses to AZD1222 COVID-19 vaccine. Data came from immunoSEQ multiplex PCR; TCRdb stores just in-frame clones and leaves some out. The repertoire holds approximately 190,000 clones, around 92% seen once, with roughly 1.3% in the top ten. The sample was peripheral blood, taken on day 0 of AZD1222 vaccination. These TCRs come from an adult in good health.

The chain carries TRBV2 and TRBJ2-7; 9 nucleotides align to TRBD2. This CDR3 has 14 residues. Germline V gene lookup returns CDR1 SNHLY and CDR2 FYNNEI. The ends lost 7 bases at V and 3 bases at J; junction bases unmatched: 7. The CDR3 sequence: CASNRGLAVYEQYF. As DNA, the CDR3 is TGTGCCAGCAACCGGGGACTAGCCGTCTACGAGCAGTACTTC.

The CDR3 region has the DNA TGTGCCAGCAGTTACAGCGGGGACCAAGAGACCCAGTACTTC. Translated, it gives CASSYSGDQETQYF. V usage is TRBV6-9 and J usage is TRBJ2-5; 7 bases map to TRBD2. The CDR3 runs to 14 residues. V lost 3 bases to trimming and J lost 0 bases; unmatched junction nucleotides: 1. Germline CDR1 is MNHGY and CDR2 is SVAAGI.

The V call is TRBV5-4, the J call TRBJ2-2; D is possibly TRBD1 (6 bases). There are 14 residues in the CDR3. Germline V gene data show CDR1 as SGHNT and CDR2 as YYREEE (reference sequence). V lost 4 bases, J lost 3 bases, and 10 bases lay in between. The CDR3 bases are TGTGCCAGCAGCCCCGGACAGTACACCGGGGAGCTGTTTTTT. Its protein is CASSPGQYTGELFF.

Concerning this clone itself: The junction departs from germline at one end; a sequencing error may be responsible. The rearrangement joins TRBV3-1 (or the pseudogene TRBV3-2) to TRBJ1-6; a weak D match, TRBD1 (5 bases). The length of the CDR3 is 14 residues. The germline V gene encodes CDR1 LGHDT and CDR2 YNNKEL (reference sequence). The CDR3 loop reads CASSQGGDNSPLHF. For the CDR3, the DNA is TGTGCCAGCAGCCAAGGAGGGGATAACTCACCCCTCCACTTT.

The chain combines TRBV5-1 with TRBJ2-5; D is perhaps TRBD1 or TRBD2 (5 bases each). The CDR3 covers 16 residues. Looked up from germline, CDR1 is SGHRS and CDR2 is YFSETQ. With 1 base removed from V and 4 bases from J, the gap between germline ends came to 17 bases. CDR3 residues: CASSLSSPGPGETQYF. The CDR3 DNA sequence: TGCGCCAGCAGCTTGTCTTCGCCGGGGCCGGGAGAGACCCAGTACTTC.

Regarding this clone: The same CDR3 arises from other DNA sequences in this sample as well. The CDR3 sequence: CASSFSYGYTF. In nucleotides, the CDR3 is TGTGCCAGCAGCTTTAGCTATGGCTACACCTTC. V gene TRBV7-9 combines with J gene TRBJ1-2, with D unclear. There are 11 residues in the CDR3. Per the germline V gene, CDR1 is SEHNR and CDR2 is FQNEAQ (reference sequence). Deletions cut 3 bases from V and 4 bases from J, with 3 bases between.

The chain is built from TRBV5-4 and TRBJ2-3; a weak D match, TRBD1 (6 bases). CDR1 and CDR2 from the germline V gene are SGHNT and YYREEE (reference sequence). With 4 bases removed from V and 4 bases from J, the gap between germline ends came to 22 bases. CDR3 size: 17 residues. Here the CDR3 DNA reads TGTGCCAGCAGCACATCTCGGGGCTTGGGGGCATCAGATACGCAGTATTTT. This sequence encodes CASSTSRGLGASDTQYF.

This clone has just one count. This CDR3 is CASSLLRAAQETQYF. CDR3 in DNA: TGCGCCAGCAGCCTTTTAAGGGCGGCTCAAGAGACCCAGTACTTC. The V and J genes are TRBV4-1 and TRBJ2-5; no firm D call. The CDR3 length is 15 residues. The germline V gene has CDR1 MGHRA and CDR2 YSYEKL. V shed 4 bases and J shed 2 bases, with 14 bases lying between them.

The V and J genes are TRBV6-5 and TRBJ1-1; perhaps TRBD1 as D (5 bases). Germline V lookup: CDR1 MNHEY, CDR2 SVGAGI. Trimming stripped 1 base from V and 0 bases from J, with 9 bases between. The CDR3 contains 15 residues. The CDR3 bases are TGTGCCAGCAGTTACTGGGGGATCCTGAACACTGAAGCTTTCTTT. The encoded protein is CASSYWGILNTEAFF.

The chain links TRBV19 to TRBJ1-3, with D uncertain. Germline V gene sequence: CDR1 LNHDA, CDR2 SQIVND (reference sequence). The germline V and J ends were trimmed by 8 bases and 4 bases, with 12 bases remaining between them. The CDR3 sequence is 13 residues long. The CDR3 sequence is CASVDFRGNTIYF. CDR3 sequence (DNA): TGTGCCAGTGTCGACTTTCGGGGAAACACCATATATTTT. Based on the CDR3 plus reference TRBV19 and TRBJ1-3, the full variable domain is DGGITQSPKYLFRKEGQNVTLSCEQNLNHDAMYWYRQDPGQGLRLIYYSQIVNDFQKGDIAEGYSVSREKKESFPLTVTSAQKNPTAFYLCASVDFRGNTIYFGEGSWLTVV.

The rearrangement joins TRBV28 to TRBJ1-5, with D unclear. V was shortened by 5 bases and J by 4 bases, with 15 bases between the two germline ends. The CDR3 extends over 15 amino acids. Germline values: CDR1 MDHEN, CDR2 SYDVKM. The CDR3 sequence is CASSLRRTVNQPQHF. CDR3 nucleotides: TGTGCCAGCAGTCTCCGAAGGACGGTAAATCAGCCCCAGCATTTT.

V is TRBV7-8 and J is TRBJ1-5; 9 nucleotides line up with TRBD1. CDR1 is SGHVS and CDR2 is FQNEAQ in the germline V gene. The ends lost 5 bases at V and 1 base at J; junction bases unmatched: 6. The CDR3 is 16 amino acids. The CDR3 DNA reads as TGTGCCAGCAGCCCCACAGGGGGCCTGAGCAATCAGCCCCAGCATTTT. Its protein is CASSPTGGLSNQPQHF.

This clone appeared once. V and J are TRBV7-7 and TRBJ2-2; possibly TRBD2 for D (6 bases). V lost 2 bases and J lost 0, with 13 bases in between. CDR3 size: 17 residues. The germline V gene encodes CDR1 SSHAT and CDR2 FNYEAQ (reference sequence). The CDR3 is CASSLRTAGPNTGELFF. CDR3 sequence (DNA): TGTGCCAGCAGCTTACGGACCGCGGGGCCGAACACCGGGGAGCTGTTTTTT.

This chain connects TRBV10-3 to TRBJ2-3, with 9 bases aligning to TRBD2. Trimming took 2 bases from V and 3 from J; bases not matched to a gene: 6. The CDR3 has 16 residues. Germline-derived CDR1 and CDR2 are ENHRY and SYGVKD. CDR3 sequence reads: CAISEDSGGITDTQYF. CDR3 coding DNA: TGTGCCATCAGTGAGGATAGCGGGGGTATAACAGATACGCAGTATTTT.

V and J are TRBV6-1 and TRBJ1-1, with no clear D. Trimming took off 3 bases at V and 7 bases at J, with 9 bases between the two ends. Per the germline V gene, CDR1 is MNHNS and CDR2 is SASEGT. The CDR3 totals 12 residues. The CDR3 coding sequence is TGTGCCAGCAGTGAGGGAGGACTTGAAGCTTTCTTT. Translating it yields CASSEGGLEAFF.

The chain couples TRBV30 to TRBJ1-1; D is undetermined. V was trimmed by 3 bases and J by 0 bases, leaving 5 bases between them. This CDR3 has 12 amino acids. In germline, CDR1 is GTSNPN, CDR2 SVGIG (reference sequence). The CDR3 loop reads CAWSRVNTEAFF. DNA for the CDR3: TGTGCCTGGAGCAGAGTGAACACTGAAGCTTTCTTT. Looking up the rest from reference TRBV30 and TRBJ1-1 gives the full variable domain: SQTIHQWPATLVQPVGSPLSLECTVEGTSNPNLYWYRQAAGRGLQLLFYSVGIGQISSEVPQNLSASRPQDRQFILSSKKLLLSDSGFYLCAWSRVNTEAFFGQGTRLTVV.

The CDR3 nucleotides read TGTGCCAGCAGTGACTTTGTGGGTTCCAGCACAGATACGCAGTATTTT. Amino acids: CASSDFVGSSTDTQYF. The genes are TRBV6-4 and TRBJ2-3, with unresolved D. Germline values: CDR1 MRHNA, CDR2 SNTAGT. The CDR3 is 16 amino acids. The V end was cut by 1 base, the J end by 0 bases, with 11 bases between.

DNA for the CDR3: TGTGCCAGCAGTTACGGGACAGGAAACGAGCAGTACTTC. Amino acids: CASSYGTGNEQYF. The V and J genes are TRBV6-2 or TRBV6-3 and TRBJ2-7, with TRBD1 identical over 8 bases. This CDR3 spans 13 amino acids. Looked up from germline, CDR1 is MNHEY and CDR2 is SVGEGT. V dropped 2 bases and J dropped 5; count of bases not matched to a gene: 2.

The rearrangement links TRBV29-1 to TRBJ1-2, with D maybe TRBD1 (6 bases). The germline V gene encodes CDR1 SQVTM and CDR2 ANQGSEA. V gave up 6 bases and J gave up 0 bases, with 11 bases separating them. The CDR3 has 13 amino acids. CDR3 DNA: TGCAGCGTCCTGGACAGCTCTAACTATGGCTACACCTTC. Its protein is CSVLDSSNYGYTF.

The CDR3 region is CASSYNREGYGYTF. As DNA, the CDR3 is TGCGCCAGCAGCTACAACAGGGAGGGGTATGGCTACACCTTC. V and J are TRBV5-1 and TRBJ1-2, with a tentative D call TRBD1 (6 bases). V was shortened by 3 bases and J by 5 bases, with 14 bases between the two germline ends. CDR3 length: 14 residues. Germline V gene data show CDR1 as SGHRS and CDR2 as YFSETQ.

Remarks on this clone: In the same sample, other DNA sequences code for this CDR3. The J gene is TRBJ1-2, the V gene TRBV7-9; possible D gene TRBD1, 5 bases. The CDR3 consists of 12 residues. The germline CDR1 and CDR2 sequences are SEHNR and FQNEAQ (reference sequence). Trimming stripped 5 bases from V and 5 bases from J, with 9 bases between. This CDR3 reads CASSPGGYGYTF. CDR3 coding DNA: TGTGCCAGCAGCCCCGGGGGGTATGGCTACACCTTC.

This chain links TRBV12-3 or TRBV12-4 with TRBJ2-1; maybe TRBD1 (5 bases). The length of the CDR3 is 12 residues. Trimming shortened V by 10 bases and J by 3 bases, and 10 bases separated the two germline ends. The CDR3 region is CATRVGYNEQFF. For the CDR3, the DNA is TGTGCCACCAGGGTTGGCTACAATGAGCAGTTCTTC.

J is TRBJ1-2 and V is TRBV5-1, with D uncertain. V was shortened by 4 bases and J by 2 bases, with 6 bases between the two germline ends. The CDR3 is made up of 12 amino acids. Per the germline V gene, CDR1 is SGHRS and CDR2 is YFSETQ. DNA for the CDR3: TGCGCCAGCAGCGATCAGAACTATGGCTACACCTTC. It translates to CASSDQNYGYTF.

The rearrangement links TRBV7-9 to TRBJ1-2, with a possible D match to TRBD1 (6 bases). Trimming took 4 bases from V and 5 from J, leaving 8 bases between them. The CDR3 loop spans 12 amino acids. Germline loops: CDR1 SEHNR, CDR2 FQNEAQ (reference sequence). The CDR3 DNA reads as TGTGCCAGCAGCTCACAGGGTTATGGCTACACCTTC. This codes for CASSSQGYGYTF.

This sequence joins TRBV5-1 and TRBJ1-3; 7 bases match TRBD1. The CDR3 has 15 residues. Losses at the gene ends were 5 bases for V and 1 base for J; bases not matched to a gene: 6. The germline gives CDR1 SGHRS, CDR2 YFSETQ. The DNA of the CDR3 is TGCGCCAGCAGTCGACAGGGCCTGTCTGGAAACACCATATATTTT. It translates to CASSRQGLSGNTIYF.

This chain joins TRBV30 and TRBJ1-2, with D maybe TRBD1 (5 bases). Germline-derived CDR1 and CDR2 are GTSNPN and SVGIG (reference sequence). This CDR3 has 15 amino acids. Trimming removed 3 bases from V and 2 bases from J, with 16 bases in between. CDR3: CAWSYGGGRNYGYTF. As DNA, the CDR3 is TGTGCCTGGAGCTATGGGGGGGGTAGAAACTATGGCTACACCTTC.

The chain is built from TRBV20-1 and TRBJ1-2, with D uncertain. V dropped 6 bases and J dropped 1 base, with 6 bases sitting between them. The CDR3 is 11 residues long. Germline-derived CDR1 and CDR2 are DFQATT and SNEGSKA (reference sequence). CDR3 in amino acids: CSAPDNYGYTF. CDR3 bases: TGCAGTGCGCCCGATAACTATGGCTACACCTTC.

The chain is built from TRBV3-1 (or the pseudogene TRBV3-2) and TRBJ1-3; D not certain. Trimming stripped 0 bases from V and 8 bases from J, with 5 bases between. The CDR3 is 12 amino acids. The germline V gene encodes CDR1 LGHDT and CDR2 YNNKEL (reference sequence). The CDR3 sequence is CASSQEGHTIYF. CDR3 DNA sequence: TGTGCCAGCAGCCAAGAAGGGCACACCATATATTTT.

The chain couples TRBV19 to TRBJ1-3; D not certain. Germline-derived CDR1 and CDR2 are LNHDA and SQIVND (reference sequence). The ends were cut back, 4 bases at V and 0 bases at J, with 7 bases in the middle. CDR3 length: 14 residues. The CDR3 sequence: CASSSVSSGNTIYF. For the CDR3, the DNA is TGTGCCAGTAGTAGCGTAAGCTCTGGAAACACCATATATTTT.

For the CDR3, the DNA is TGTGCCAGCAGCTTGGAGGGCTACGGTCGGCAGTACTTC. It translates to CASSLEGYGRQYF. This chain links TRBV7-3 with TRBJ2-7; a weak D match, TRBD2 (6 bases). This CDR3 is 13 amino acids long. Trimming stripped 3 bases from V and 9 bases from J, with 15 bases between. The germline CDR1 and CDR2 sequences are SGHTA and FQGTGA.

This clone was observed a single time. This chain joins TRBV6-5 and TRBJ1-5; D is uncertain. CDR3 length: 15 residues. Germline assignment: CDR1 MNHEY and CDR2 SVGAGI. V lost 0 bases and J 10 bases, leaving 16 bases between the germline ends. Written as DNA, the CDR3 is TGTGCCAGCAGTTACTCGCCTAGGGCGGGATCCCCCCAGCATTTT. It is translated as CASSYSPRAGSPQHF.

The chain recombines TRBV5-1 with TRBJ1-4; no reliable D call. This CDR3 has 15 amino acids. CDR1 is SGHRS, CDR2 YFSETQ, per germline. V was shortened by 2 bases and J by 3 bases, with 11 bases between the two germline ends. CDR3 region: CASSLDGGANEKLFF. As DNA, the CDR3 is TGCGCCAGCAGCTTAGATGGCGGTGCTAATGAAAAACTGTTTTTT.